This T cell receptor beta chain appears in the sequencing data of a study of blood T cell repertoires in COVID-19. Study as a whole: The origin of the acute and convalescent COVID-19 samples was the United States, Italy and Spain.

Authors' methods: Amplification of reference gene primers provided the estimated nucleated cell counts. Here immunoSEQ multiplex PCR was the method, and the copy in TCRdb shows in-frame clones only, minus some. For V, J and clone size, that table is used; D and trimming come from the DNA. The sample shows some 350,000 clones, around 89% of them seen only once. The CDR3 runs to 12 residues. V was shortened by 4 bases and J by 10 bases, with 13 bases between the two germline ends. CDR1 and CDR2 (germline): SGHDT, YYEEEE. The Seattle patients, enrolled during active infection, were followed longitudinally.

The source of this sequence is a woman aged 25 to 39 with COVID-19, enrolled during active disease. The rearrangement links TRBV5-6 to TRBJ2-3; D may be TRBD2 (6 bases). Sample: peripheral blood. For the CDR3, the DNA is TGTGCCAGCAGCCTGGGCGGGGCGTCGCAGTATTTT. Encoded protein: CASSLGGASQYF.